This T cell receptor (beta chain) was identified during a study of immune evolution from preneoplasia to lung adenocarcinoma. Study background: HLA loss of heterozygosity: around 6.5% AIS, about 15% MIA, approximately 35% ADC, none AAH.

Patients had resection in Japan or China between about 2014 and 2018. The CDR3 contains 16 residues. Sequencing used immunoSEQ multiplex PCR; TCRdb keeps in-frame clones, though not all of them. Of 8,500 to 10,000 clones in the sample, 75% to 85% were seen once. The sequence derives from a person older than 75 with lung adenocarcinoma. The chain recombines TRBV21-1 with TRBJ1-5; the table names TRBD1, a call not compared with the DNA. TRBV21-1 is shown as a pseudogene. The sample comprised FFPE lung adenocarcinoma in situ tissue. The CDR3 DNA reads TGTGCCAGCAGCAAGCGCACAGGAATTAGCAATCAGCCCCAGCATTTT. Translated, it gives CASSKRTGISNQPQHF.